The clone carrying this T cell receptor beta chain has more than one count but fewer than ten. This sample was included in a study of shared clonotypes between healthy human individuals. Across the study: Sampling drew on donors who were a couple of women and a few men aged 18 to 49.

With 8 bases removed from V and 7 bases from J, the gap between germline ends came to 15 bases. The CDR3 is 13 amino acids. Germline lookup yields CDR1 SNHLY and CDR2 FYNNEI. Measured with immunoSEQ multiplex PCR; TCRdb has only the in-frame clones, and not every one. In the table there are about 1 million clones, about 80% of which are singletons. This chain connects TRBV2 to TRBJ1-5; D perhaps matches TRBD1 (6 bases). The sequencing sample was made of memory CD4+ T cells sorted from blood. As to subset: CD45RA-negative fraction. This sequence originates from a young man in good health. The CDR3 DNA is TGTGCCAGCGGGAAAGGGGGGGAACAGCCCCAGCATTTT. It is translated as CASGKGGEQPQHF. The complete variable domain, with remaining parts taken from reference TRBV2 and TRBJ1-5, reads EPEVTQTPSHQVTQMGQEVILRCVPISNHLYFYWYRQILGQKVEFLVSFYNNEISEKSEIFDDQFSVERPDGSNFTLKIRSTKLEDSAMYFCASGKGGEQPQHFGDGTRLSIL.